These T cell receptor beta chains were read from a single sample in a study of response to subunit inactivated influenza vaccine. TCRdb reprocessed the RT-PCR reads via MiXCR and lists one record per CDR3 protein. Of some 850,000 distinct CDR3 sequences in the sample, roughly 18% are singletons; the top ten hold approximately 11%. The sequenced sample was PBMCs from blood, obtained less than 6 days after vaccination. The receptors shown here come from a man aged 50 or older who received an inactivated influenza vaccine. CDR3s include the opening cysteine and the closing phenylalanine or tryptophan. D genes are given only for firm matches. Size is omitted from some rows. Given values are once, few, many or a class for expanded clones.

TRBD1,TRBV13,.,TRBJ2-7,CASSWGTGPLSSYEQYF,TGTGCCAGCAGCTGGGGGACAGGGCCCCTCTCCTCCTACGAGCAGTACTTC
.,TRBV20-1,.,TRBJ2-3,CSAPKSTDTQYF,TGCAGCGCCCCTAAGAGCACAGATACGCAGTATTTT
.,TRBV7-2,.,TRBJ1-4,CASSLGAQGPELFF,TGTGCCAGCAGCTTGGGGGCACAGGGCCCGGAATTGTTTTTT
.,TRBV20-1,.,TRBJ1-6,CSARVLQAGDSPLHF,TGCAGTGCTAGAGTTTTACAGGCGGGGGACTCACCCCTCCACTTT
TRBD2,TRBV28,few,TRBJ2-1,CASSFSTSGYYNEQFF,TGTGCCAGCAGTTTCTCTACTAGCGGATATTACAATGAGCAGTTCTTC
.,TRBV20-1,many,TRBJ1-1,CSAAQSRRDTEAFF,TGCAGTGCCGCCCAATCCCGGCGGGACACTGAAGCTTTCTTT
TRBD2,TRBV20-1,many,TRBJ2-7,CSATRTSGSSTEQYF,TGCAGTGCTACCCGGACTAGCGGGAGTAGCACCGAGCAGTACTTC
TRBD1,TRBV30,.,TRBJ2-1,CASKTGTALIQDRNEQFF,TGTGCCTCCAAGACCGGGACAGCCCTCATTCAGGATCGCAATGAGCAGTTCTTC
TRBD2,TRBV20-1,few,TRBJ2-3,CSARDQSGRVTGRTDTQYF,TGCAGTGCTAGAGATCAGAGCGGGAGGGTAACGGGGCGCACAGATACGCAGTATTTT
TRBD1,TRBV12-3/TRBV12-4,many,TRBJ2-1,CASSPRTGGISEQFF,TGTGCCAGCAGTCCCCGGACAGGGGGTATCAGTGAGCAGTTCTTC
TRBD1,TRBV12-3/TRBV12-4,many,TRBJ2-3,CASSLRQGSTDTQYF,TGTGCCAGCAGCTTGCGACAGGGGAGCACAGATACGCAGTATTTT
TRBD2,TRBV7-8,.,TRBJ2-5,CASSYGTSGTKETQYF,TGTGCCAGCAGCTATGGGACTAGCGGGACTAAAGAGACCCAGTACTTC
.,TRBV18,few,TRBJ2-7,CASSPQGHLSYEQYF,TGTGCCAGCTCACCACAAGGACACCTCTCCTACGAGCAGTACTTC
.,TRBV25-1,.,TRBJ1-5,CASSDSGISNQHQHF,TGTGCCAGCAGTGACTCGGGAATTAGCAATCAGCACCAGCATTTT
.,TRBV20-1,.,TRBJ2-7,CSATTDIAAYEQYF,TGCAGTGCCACCACAGACATAGCGGCCTACGAGCAGTACTTC
.,TRBV6-1,.,TRBJ2-3,CASSGSGFTDTQYF,TGTGCCAGCAGTGGTAGCGGCTTCACAGATACGCAGTATTTT
TRBD2,TRBV5-1,few,TRBJ2-7,CASSFLAGVDEQYF,TGCGCCAGCAGCTTCTTAGCGGGAGTGGACGAGCAGTACTTC
.,TRBV5-6,few,TRBJ2-3,CASSQAEDSQDTQYF,TGTGCCAGCAGCCAGGCCGAGGACAGTCAGGATACGCAGTATTTT
.,TRBV6-5,few,TRBJ2-1,CASSYIGGRFNNEQFF,TGTGCCAGCAGTTACATCGGCGGCCGATTCAACAATGAGCAGTTCTTC
TRBD2,TRBV3-1,.,TRBJ2-3,CASQAVRTSGGAFTDTQYF,TGTGCCAGCCAGGCGGTCCGGACTAGCGGGGGAGCCTTCACAGATACGCAGTATTTT
TRBD1,TRBV11-2,few,TRBJ2-7,CASSFPGTGVGEQYF,TGTGCCAGCAGCTTTCCCGGGACAGGGGTCGGCGAGCAGTACTTC
.,TRBV7-2,.,TRBJ2-5,CASSSSYPAYETQYF,TGTGCCAGCAGCTCCTCCTATCCCGCATACGAGACCCAGTACTTC
TRBD1,TRBV5-1,few,TRBJ2-6,CASRMGQGALGANVLTF,TGCGCCAGCAGAATGGGACAGGGGGCGCTTGGGGCCAACGTCCTGACTTTC
.,TRBV6-4,.,TRBJ1-2,CASSETAGNVYGYTF,TGTGCCAGCAGTGAAACAGCAGGGAACGTCTATGGCTACACCTTC
.,TRBV6-2/TRBV6-3,.,TRBJ2-1,CASSTTEGLGYNEQFF,TGTGCCAGCAGTACCACCGAGGGTTTGGGCTACAATGAGCAGTTCTTC
.,TRBV7-2,.,TRBJ2-5,CASSLAWGPQETQYF,TGTGCCAGCAGCTTAGCGTGGGGCCCCCAAGAGACCCAGTACTTC
TRBD1,TRBV6-1,.,TRBJ1-3,CASRRDRSSGNTIYF,TGTGCCAGCAGGAGGGACAGGAGCTCTGGAAACACCATATATTTT
TRBD2,TRBV7-9,.,TRBJ2-5,CASSRAGIAGETQYF,TGTGCCAGCAGCCGTGCCGGCATAGCGGGGGAGACCCAGTACTTC
.,TRBV20-1,few,TRBJ1-2,CSAEISENYGYTF,TGCAGTGCCGAAATCTCAGAGAACTATGGCTACACCTTC
.,TRBV27,.,TRBJ1-2,CASSLGAGAGYGYTF,TGTGCCAGCAGTTTAGGCGCAGGGGCGGGCTATGGCTACACCTTC
TRBD1,TRBV4-3,.,TRBJ2-7,CASSQDDRDSYEQYF,TGCGCCAGCAGCCAAGATGACAGGGATTCCTACGAGCAGTACTTC
TRBD1,TRBV25-1,many,TRBJ1-2,CASTLTGDYGYTF,TGTGCCAGCACCCTGACAGGGGACTATGGCTACACCTTC
.,TRBV29-1,few,TRBJ2-5,CSTRGTLKETQYF,TGCAGCACCCGAGGGACGCTCAAAGAGACCCAGTACTTC
TRBD2,TRBV5-1,.,TRBJ2-3,CASSTGLAGFFTDTQYF,TGCGCCAGCAGCACTGGACTAGCGGGGTTTTTCACAGATACGCAGTATTTT
TRBD1,TRBV12-3/TRBV12-4,.,TRBJ2-7,CASQGAWEDEQYF,TGTGCCAGCCAGGGGGCCTGGGAAGACGAGCAGTACTTC
TRBD1,TRBV4-3,.,TRBJ1-5,CASSLGTGNRPQHF,TGCGCCAGCAGCCTTGGGACAGGTAATCGGCCCCAGCATTTT
.,TRBV28,few,TRBJ2-7,CASSSTDYVSSYEQYF,TGTGCCAGCAGTTCGACAGATTACGTGAGCTCCTACGAGCAGTACTTC
TRBD1,TRBV20-1,few,TRBJ2-3,CSAQSGQEITDTQYF,TGCAGTGCCCAATCTGGACAGGAGATCACAGATACGCAGTATTTT
TRBD2,TRBV10-3,many,TRBJ2-5,CAIAPASGSLSETQYF,TGTGCCATCGCACCGGCTAGCGGGAGTTTGTCCGAGACCCAGTACTTC
.,TRBV20-1,few,TRBJ1-6,CSARDLGMNSPLHF,TGCAGTGCTAGAGATTTAGGGATGAATTCACCCCTCCACTTT
.,TRBV6-2/TRBV6-3,once,TRBJ2-2,CASSQAWGPGELFF,TGTGCCAGCAGCCAGGCCTGGGGTCCCGGGGAGCTGTTTTTT
.,TRBV7-9,.,TRBJ2-2,CASSLTRHQTGEPFF,TGTGCCAGCAGCTTGACGAGACACCAGACCGGGGAGCCGTTTTTT
TRBD1,TRBV27,.,TRBJ1-1,CASSPRGQGGTEAFF,TGTGCCAGCAGCCCACGGGGACAGGGGGGCACTGAAGCTTTCTTT
TRBD2,TRBV7-2,.,TRBJ2-7,CASSLVLSRLRGLAYEQYF,TGTGCCAGCAGCTTAGTGCTTTCTAGGCTTCGGGGACTAGCCTACGAGCAGTACTTC
.,TRBV20-1,few,TRBJ1-1,CSARRTQNTEAFF,TGCAGTGCTAGACGGACACAGAACACTGAAGCTTTCTTT